Reported below is one T cell receptor (beta chain). This record belongs to a study of blood T cell repertoires in COVID-19. The overall study: The United States, Italy and Spain supplied acute and convalescent COVID-19 samples. T cells, B-cell-depleted T cells, or PBMCs supplied cDNA or gDNA.

Original processing methods: Counts of nucleated cells, estimated from reference gene primer amplification, were obtained. The protocol was immunoSEQ multiplex PCR, while the TCRdb copy is restricted to in-frame clones and leaves out a portion. For V, J and clone size, that table is used; D and trimming come from the DNA. Here the sample spans 120,000 to 150,000 clones, around 83% being singletons. CDR1 and CDR2 (germline): SNHLY, FYNNEI. With V trimmed by 4 bases and J by 2 bases, 10 bases remained unmatched. This CDR3 comprises 17 residues. The rearrangement joins TRBV2 to TRBJ2-3, with TRBD2 identical over 9 bases. Sequences were obtained from peripheral blood. The origin of this receptor is a human donor with acute or convalescent COVID-19. The donor label of this sample is uncertain. The CDR3 bases are TGTGCCAGCAGTGGGGTTAGCGGGGGCCCGGTCACAGATACGCAGTATTTT. Its translation: CASSGVSGGPVTDTQYF. The whole variable domain, filled in from reference TRBV2 and TRBJ2-3, reads EPEVTQTPSHQVTQMGQEVILRCVPISNHLYFYWYRQILGQKVEFLVSFYNNEISEKSEIFDDQFSVERPDGSNFTLKIRSTKLEDSAMYFCASSGVSGGPVTDTQYFGPGTRLTVL.